This section outlines one T cell receptor beta chain sequence together with its context. The method was immunoSEQ multiplex PCR; TCRdb's version includes in-frame clones alone and lacks a portion of them. The top ten clones hold about 2.5% of a sample with a few hundred thousand clones, around 87% of them seen once. The entry originates in a study of blood T cell repertoires in COVID-19. Study in general: The cDNA or gDNA used as material had been derived from T cells, B-cell-depleted T cells, or PBMCs.

The CDR3 length is 13 residues. Trimming removed 6 bases at V and 5 bases at J, with 13 bases between. CDR1 is SGHVS and CDR2 is FQNEAQ in the germline V gene. Material for sequencing was peripheral blood. The sequence was collected from a young man with active or convalescent COVID-19. J is TRBJ1-1 and V is TRBV7-8; D remains ambiguous. CDR3 bases: TGTGCCAGCAGGAGGGTTATCAGAACTGAAGCTTTCTTT. Its protein is CASRRVIRTEAFF.